These T cell receptor beta chains were read from a single sample in a study of metastatic and nonmetastatic thyroid tumors. TCRdb ran MiXCR on the PCR reads. This table holds 6,500 to 8,500 clones, about 23% found once. Input material: tumor tissue. These receptors originate from a female donor with papillary thyroid cancer or a benign thyroid nodule (not recorded which). Some clones in this sample may be carry-over from other donors' samples. The CDR3 runs from the conserved cysteine through the conserved F or W. Part of the rows lack a size; the others show once, few, many or a class for expanded clones.

V gene,clone size,J gene,CDR3 protein
TRBV19,few,TRBJ2-1,CASSTGLAGTNEQFF
TRBV7-9,many,TRBJ1-4,CASSLAYPMTGWGNEKLFF
TRBV7-8,once,TRBJ2-3,CASSWLFTDTQYF
TRBV2,medium-sized,TRBJ2-1,CASSNNRGDYNEQFF
TRBV9,many,TRBJ2-6,CASSVGQGGANVLTF
TRBV5-1,.,TRBJ2-7,CASSPDEVYEQYF
TRBV28,few,TRBJ1-6,CASSLWSGQNSPLHF
TRBV11-2,medium-sized,TRBJ2-2,CASGDRRGELFF
TRBV5-5,.,TRBJ2-7,CASSPWKLIGEQYF
TRBV5-6,.,TRBJ1-5,CASSLGTGPQPQHF
TRBV10-3,.,TRBJ2-1,CAISELGGSEPDDEQFF
TRBV11-1,.,TRBJ2-3,CASSPKRLAGVADTQYF
TRBV27,few,TRBJ2-2,CASSLAGLAGANTGELFF
TRBV20-1,.,TRBJ2-7,CSASRGGGRLGEQYF
TRBV7-9,many,TRBJ2-2,CASYDWTNTGELFF
TRBV27,once,TRBJ2-4,CPIRTTSGGAVNIQYF
TRBV30,many,TRBJ1-2,CACLSLEGYTF
TRBV20-1,few,TRBJ2-7,CSARREGALYEQYF
TRBV9,many,TRBJ2-3,CASSRLVNTDTQYF
TRBV7-9,.,TRBJ2-1,CATSRAGATFYEQFF
TRBV13,many,TRBJ1-1,CASSRSGQGRMNTEAFF
TRBV11-2,.,TRBJ1-2,CASSFGGGYGYTF
TRBV3-1,many,TRBJ1-1,CASSQGTVNTEAFF
TRBV5-1,many,TRBJ2-4,CASSLVMGEGNIQYF
TRBV11-3,medium-sized,TRBJ2-7,CASSSSGTGNNEQYF
TRBV4-3,.,TRBJ1-1,CASSSAGGDTEAFF
TRBV9,many,TRBJ1-1,CASSAGTGGMNTEAFF
TRBV6-1,medium-sized,TRBJ1-4,CASSGRQVLNEKLFF
TRBV5-1,many,TRBJ2-5,CASSLNEETQYF
TRBV6-1,few,TRBJ2-7,CASSESLAVYQSSYEQYF
TRBV5-1,.,TRBJ2-2,CASSLGLAGAGELFF
TRBV28,.,TRBJ1-2,CASSDPPDRVYGYTF
TRBV5-1,.,TRBJ2-1,CASSVGLAGVEDEQFF
TRBV4-1,many,TRBJ2-7,CASSQDRTPREQYF
TRBV27,.,TRBJ2-7,CASSLAGLEIYEQYF
TRBV19,.,TRBJ2-1,CASSIVFGLDYNEQFF
TRBV14,few,TRBJ2-5,CARSSYEETQYF
TRBV28,medium-sized,TRBJ1-2,CASSLTGKNYGYTF
TRBV13,.,TRBJ2-2,CASSTPGQENTCELFF
TRBV4-1,many,TRBJ2-5,CASSQALGGQETQYF
TRBV12-3/TRBV12-4,.,TRBJ2-5,CASINSLAGLETQYF
TRBV6-1,few,TRBJ2-7,CASSEAGPYEQYF
TRBV5-1,few,TRBJ1-6,CASRPGGDSPLHF
TRBV13,many,TRBJ2-7,CASSPVAGPSYEQYF
TRBV28,few,TRBJ1-1,CASIHRSTGVRGAFF
TRBV7-2,once,TRBJ2-1,CASSLTASGGYNEQFF
TRBV19,medium-sized,TRBJ1-1,CASSIDRGRSEAFF
TRBV11-1,many,TRBJ2-2,CASSPGQLTNTGELFF
TRBV11-2,many,TRBJ2-7,CASSLDLLAGRHEQYF